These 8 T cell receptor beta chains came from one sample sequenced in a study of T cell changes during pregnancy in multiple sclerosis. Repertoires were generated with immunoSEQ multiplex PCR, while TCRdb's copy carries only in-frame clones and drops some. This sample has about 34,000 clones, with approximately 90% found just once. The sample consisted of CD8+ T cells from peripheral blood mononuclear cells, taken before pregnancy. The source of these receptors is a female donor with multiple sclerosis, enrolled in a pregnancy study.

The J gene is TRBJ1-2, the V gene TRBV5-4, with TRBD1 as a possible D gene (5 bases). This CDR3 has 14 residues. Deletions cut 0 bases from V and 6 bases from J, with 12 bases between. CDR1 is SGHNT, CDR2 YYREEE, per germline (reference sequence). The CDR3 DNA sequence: TGTGCCAGCAGCTTGGAAGGGGCGTTTGATGGCTACACCTTC. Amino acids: CASSLEGAFDGYTF.

The CDR3 DNA reads TGCGCCAGCTCTACTAGGCTCTACAATGAGCAGTTCTTC. It codes for CASSTRLYNEQFF. The genes are TRBV10-2 and TRBJ2-1, with D perhaps TRBD2 (5 bases). Germline V gene sequence: CDR1 WSHSY, CDR2 SAAADI. Trimming pared 8 bases from V and 3 bases from J, leaving 11 bases between. The CDR3 contains 13 residues.

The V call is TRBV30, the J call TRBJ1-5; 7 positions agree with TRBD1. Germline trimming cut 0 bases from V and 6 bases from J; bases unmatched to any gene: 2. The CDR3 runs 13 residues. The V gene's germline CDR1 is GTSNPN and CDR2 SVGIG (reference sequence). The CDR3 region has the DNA TGTGCCTGGAGTGTACAGGGGCGTCAGCCCCAGCATTTT. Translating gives CAWSVQGRQPQHF.

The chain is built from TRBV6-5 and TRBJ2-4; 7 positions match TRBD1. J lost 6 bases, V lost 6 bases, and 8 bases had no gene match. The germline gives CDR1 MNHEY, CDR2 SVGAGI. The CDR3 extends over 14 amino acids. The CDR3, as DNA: TGTGCCAGCAGACAGGGGAGAGTAGGAAACATTCAGTACTTC. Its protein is CASRQGRVGNIQYF.

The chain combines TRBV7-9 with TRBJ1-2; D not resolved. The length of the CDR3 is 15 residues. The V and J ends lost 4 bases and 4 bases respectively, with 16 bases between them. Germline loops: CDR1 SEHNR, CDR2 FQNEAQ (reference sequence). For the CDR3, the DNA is TGTGCCAGCAGCTGGGCCGGCGGGGATGCCTATGGCTACACCTTC. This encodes CASSWAGGDAYGYTF. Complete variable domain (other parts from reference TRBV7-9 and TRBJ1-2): DTGVSQNPRHKITKRGQNVTFRCDPISEHNRLYWYRQTLGQGPEFLTYFQNEAQLEKSRLLSDRFSAERPKGSFSTLEIQRTEQGDSAMYLCASSWAGGDAYGYTFGSGTRLTVV.

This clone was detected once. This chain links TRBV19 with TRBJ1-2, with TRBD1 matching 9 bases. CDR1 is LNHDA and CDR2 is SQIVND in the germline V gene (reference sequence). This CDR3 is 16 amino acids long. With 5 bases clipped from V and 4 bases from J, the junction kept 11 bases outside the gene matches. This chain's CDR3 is CASSLLNRGRVYGYTF. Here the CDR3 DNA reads TGTGCCAGTAGTTTACTTAACAGGGGGCGCGTCTATGGCTACACCTTC.

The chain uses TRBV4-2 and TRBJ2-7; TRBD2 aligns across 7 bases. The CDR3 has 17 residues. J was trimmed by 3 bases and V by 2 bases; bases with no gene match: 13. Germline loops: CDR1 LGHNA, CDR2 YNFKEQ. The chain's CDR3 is CASSQSALSLADYEQYF. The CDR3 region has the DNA TGTGCCAGCAGCCAATCCGCCCTTAGTCTAGCGGACTACGAGCAGTACTTC.

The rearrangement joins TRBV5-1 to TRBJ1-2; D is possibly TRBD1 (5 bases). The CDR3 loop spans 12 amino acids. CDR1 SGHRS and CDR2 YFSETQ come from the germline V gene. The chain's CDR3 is CASAGGVYGYTF. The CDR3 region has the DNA TGCGCTTCAGCCGGAGGGGTATATGGCTACACCTTC.